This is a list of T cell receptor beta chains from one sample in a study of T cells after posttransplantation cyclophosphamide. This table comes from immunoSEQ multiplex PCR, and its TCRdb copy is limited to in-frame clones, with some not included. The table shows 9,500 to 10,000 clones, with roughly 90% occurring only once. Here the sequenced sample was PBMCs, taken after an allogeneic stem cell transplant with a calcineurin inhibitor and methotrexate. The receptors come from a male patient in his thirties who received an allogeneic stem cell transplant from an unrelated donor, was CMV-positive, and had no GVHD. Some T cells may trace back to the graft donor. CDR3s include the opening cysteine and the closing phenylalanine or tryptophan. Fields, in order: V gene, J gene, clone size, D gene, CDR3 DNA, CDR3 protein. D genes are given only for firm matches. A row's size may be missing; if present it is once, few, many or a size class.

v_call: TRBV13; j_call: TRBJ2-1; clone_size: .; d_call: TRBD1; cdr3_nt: TGTGCCAGCAGCTCAGAGGGGGCAGGGACCCTGGGTGAGTTCTTC; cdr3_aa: CASSSEGAGTLGEFF
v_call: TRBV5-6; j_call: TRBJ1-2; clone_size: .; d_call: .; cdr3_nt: TGTGCCAGCAGCACCGGACAGCCCTATGGCTACACCTTC; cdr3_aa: CASSTGQPYGYTF
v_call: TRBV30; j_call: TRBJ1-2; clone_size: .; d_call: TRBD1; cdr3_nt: TGTGCCTGGATACACGCAGGGGGTAGCTATGGCTACACCTTC; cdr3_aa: CAWIHAGGSYGYTF
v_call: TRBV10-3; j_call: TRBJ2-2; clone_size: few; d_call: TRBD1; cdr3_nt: TGTGCCATCAGATCACAGGGGGTGGACACCGGGGAGCTGTTTTTT; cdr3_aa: CAIRSQGVDTGELFF
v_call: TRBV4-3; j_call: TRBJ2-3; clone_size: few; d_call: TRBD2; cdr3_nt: TGCGCCAGCAGCCAAGCCCGGACTAGCGGGAGAGGGGGTGGGAGCACAGATACGCAGTATTTT; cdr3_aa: CASSQARTSGRGGGSTDTQYF
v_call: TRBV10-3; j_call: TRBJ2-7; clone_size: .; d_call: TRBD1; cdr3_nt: TGTGCCATCAGTCCGGGACAGGGGGCCCACGAGCAGTACTTC; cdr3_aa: CAISPGQGAHEQYF
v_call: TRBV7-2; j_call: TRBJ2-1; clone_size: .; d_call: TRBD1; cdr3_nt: TGTGCCAGCAGATTACCAGGGGGCTCAAGCAATGAGCAGTTCTTC; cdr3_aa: CASRLPGGSSNEQFF
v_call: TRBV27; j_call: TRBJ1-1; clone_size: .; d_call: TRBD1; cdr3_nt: TGTGCCAGCCGCCTAGCCGGCGGACAGGGGAACACTGAAGCTTTCTTT; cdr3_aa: CASRLAGGQGNTEAFF
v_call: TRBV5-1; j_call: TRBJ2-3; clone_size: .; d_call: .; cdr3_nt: TGCGCCAGCAGCTTGCAAGGGGCAGGGGTTCCGGATACGCAGTATTTT; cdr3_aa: CASSLQGAGVPDTQYF
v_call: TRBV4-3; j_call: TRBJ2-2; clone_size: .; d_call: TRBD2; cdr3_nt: TGCGCCAGCAGCCAAGATCCCCTAGCGGGAGGTCCGGCCGGGGAGCTGTTTTTT; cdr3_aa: CASSQDPLAGGPAGELFF
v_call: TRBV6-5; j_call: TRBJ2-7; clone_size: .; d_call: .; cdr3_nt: TGTGCCAGCAGTTACCAGGTTTATGGTTACGAGCAGTACTTC; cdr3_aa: CASSYQVYGYEQYF
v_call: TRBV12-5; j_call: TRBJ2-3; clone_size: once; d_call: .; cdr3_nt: TGTGCTAGTGGGGTCGGGGGTAGCACAGATACGCAGTATTTT; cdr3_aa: CASGVGGSTDTQYF
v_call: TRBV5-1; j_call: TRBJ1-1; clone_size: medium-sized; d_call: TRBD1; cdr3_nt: TGCGCCAGCAGCCCCCCCCGCCAGGGGGCGTATGTTACTGAAGCTTTCTTT; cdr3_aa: CASSPPRQGAYVTEAFF
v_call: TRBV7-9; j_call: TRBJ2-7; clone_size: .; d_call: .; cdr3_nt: TGTGCCAGCAGCTTAGCCAATGAGCAGTACTTC; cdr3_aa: CASSLANEQYF
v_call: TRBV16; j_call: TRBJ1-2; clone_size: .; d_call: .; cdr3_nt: TGTGCCAGCAGCCAAAAGCGGATAGCCCTTGGCTACACCTTC; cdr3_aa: CASSQKRIALGYTF
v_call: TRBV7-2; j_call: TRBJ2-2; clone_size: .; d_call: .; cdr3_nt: TGTGCCAGCAGCAGCTCTCCCCATGGGGAGCTGTTTTTT; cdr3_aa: CASSSSPHGELFF
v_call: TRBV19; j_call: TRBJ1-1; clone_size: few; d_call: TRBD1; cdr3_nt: TGTGCCAGCTCCACATGGGACAGTGAGAACACTGAAGCTTTCTTT; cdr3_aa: CASSTWDSENTEAFF
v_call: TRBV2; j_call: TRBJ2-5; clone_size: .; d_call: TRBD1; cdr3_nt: TGTGCCAGCAGTGTACTGGGACAGCTTCAAGAGACCCAGTACTTC; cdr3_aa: CASSVLGQLQETQYF
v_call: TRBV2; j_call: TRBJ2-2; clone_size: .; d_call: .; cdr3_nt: TGTGCCAGCACTCCCCTGGAGTCCGGGGAGCTGTTTTTT; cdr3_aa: CASTPLESGELFF
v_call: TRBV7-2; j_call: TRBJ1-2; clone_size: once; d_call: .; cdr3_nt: TGTGCCAGCAGCGTCGGGACATATTATGGCTACACCTTC; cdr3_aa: CASSVGTYYGYTF
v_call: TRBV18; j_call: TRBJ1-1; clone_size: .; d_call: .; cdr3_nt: TGTGCCAGCTCACCCGGTCTATCCGGGGAAGCTTTCTTT; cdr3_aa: CASSPGLSGEAFF
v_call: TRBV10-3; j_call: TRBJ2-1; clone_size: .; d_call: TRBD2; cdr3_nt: TGTGCCATCAGTGATAGGACTAGCGGGGGGTTGGGGGAGCAGTTCTTC; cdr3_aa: CAISDRTSGGLGEQFF
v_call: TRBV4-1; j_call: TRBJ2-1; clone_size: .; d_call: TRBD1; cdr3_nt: TGCGCCAGCGCCCTAAGAACCGGGACAGGGCTCTACAATGAGCAGTTCTTC; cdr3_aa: CASALRTGTGLYNEQFF
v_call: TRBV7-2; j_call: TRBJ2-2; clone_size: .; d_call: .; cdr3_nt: TGTGCCAGCAGCCCCAGTTGGGGGGTGGGGGAGCTGTTTTTT; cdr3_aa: CASSPSWGVGELFF
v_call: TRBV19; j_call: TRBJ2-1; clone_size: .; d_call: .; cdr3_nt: TGTGCCAGTAATCGGGGACTTCCTTCCTACAATGAGCAGTTCTTC; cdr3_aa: CASNRGLPSYNEQFF
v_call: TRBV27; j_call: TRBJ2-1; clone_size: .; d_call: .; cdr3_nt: TGTGCCAGCAGTTTTGGCGGCCCCCACTACAATGAGCAGTTCTTC; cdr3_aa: CASSFGGPHYNEQFF
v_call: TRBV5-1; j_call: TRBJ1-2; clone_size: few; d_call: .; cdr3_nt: TGCGCCAGCAGCTTGGGACGGGTCGAGGATGGCTACACCTTC; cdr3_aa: CASSLGRVEDGYTF
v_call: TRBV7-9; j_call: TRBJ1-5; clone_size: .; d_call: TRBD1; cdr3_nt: TGTGCCAGCAGTTCGACAGGGGGCAATCAGCCCCAGCATTTT; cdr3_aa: CASSSTGGNQPQHF
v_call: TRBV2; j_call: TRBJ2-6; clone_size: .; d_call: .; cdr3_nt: TGTGCCAGCAGTGTAGAATCTGGGGCCAACGTCCTGACTTTC; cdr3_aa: CASSVESGANVLTF
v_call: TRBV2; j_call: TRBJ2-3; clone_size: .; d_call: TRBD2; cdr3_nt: TGTGCCAGCAGTGACCCCTTAGCGGGAATGAGGGGCACAGATACGCAGTATTTT; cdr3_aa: CASSDPLAGMRGTDTQYF
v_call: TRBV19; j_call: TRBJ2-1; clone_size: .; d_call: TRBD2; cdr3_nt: TGTGCCAGTAACGTGGGAGGGCCTTTGGGCTACAATGAGCAGTTCTTC; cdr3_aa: CASNVGGPLGYNEQFF
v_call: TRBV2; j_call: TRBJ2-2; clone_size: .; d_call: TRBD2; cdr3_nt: TGTGCCAGCAGTGAACCTTCCGGGACTAGCGGGAGCCCCGGGACCGGGGAGCTGCTTTTT; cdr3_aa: CASSEPSGTSGSPGTGELLF
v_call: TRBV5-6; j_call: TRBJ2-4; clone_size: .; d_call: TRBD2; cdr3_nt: TGTGCCAGCAGCCCCGGGGAGGGCATTCAGTACTTC; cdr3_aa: CASSPGEGIQYF
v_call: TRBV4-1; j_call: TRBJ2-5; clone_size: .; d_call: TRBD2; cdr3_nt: TGCGCCAGCAGCCAAGGTCTCGCGGGAGTCATGGGCCAAGAGACCCAGTACTTC; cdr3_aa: CASSQGLAGVMGQETQYF
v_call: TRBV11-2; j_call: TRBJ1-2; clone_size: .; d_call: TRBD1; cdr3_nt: TGTGCCAGCAGCTTCACAGGGGGGGACTATGGCTACACCTTC; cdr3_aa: CASSFTGGDYGYTF
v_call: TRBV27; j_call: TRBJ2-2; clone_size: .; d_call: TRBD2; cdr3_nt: TGTGCCACAAGCCTAGCGGGAGCCGTCACCGGGGAGCTGTTTTTT; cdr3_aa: CATSLAGAVTGELFF
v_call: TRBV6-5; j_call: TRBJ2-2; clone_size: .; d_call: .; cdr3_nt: TGTGCCAGCAGTTGGAGCAGGGGGGTTCTCGGGGAGCTGTTTTTT; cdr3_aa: CASSWSRGVLGELFF
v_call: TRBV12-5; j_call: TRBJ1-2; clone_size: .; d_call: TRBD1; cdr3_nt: TGTGCTAGTGGTTTGGTCTCCAGGGGGCTATCTCCAAACAACTATGGCTACACCTTC; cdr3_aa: CASGLVSRGLSPNNYGYTF
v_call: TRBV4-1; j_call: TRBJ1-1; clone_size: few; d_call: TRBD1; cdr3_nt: TGCGCCAGCAGCCCCCAGGGGGCGCGATGGGGGACTGAAGCTTTCTTT; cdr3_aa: CASSPQGARWGTEAFF
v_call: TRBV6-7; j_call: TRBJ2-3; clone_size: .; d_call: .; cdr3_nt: TGTGCCAGCACAGTTAGCGGAAGTGAAGGTACAGATACGCAGTATTTT; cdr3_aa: CASTVSGSEGTDTQYF
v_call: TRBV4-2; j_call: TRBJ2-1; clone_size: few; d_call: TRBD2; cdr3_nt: TGTGCCAGCAGCCAAGGCGCGGGAGGTCACAATGAGCAGTTCTTC; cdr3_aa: CASSQGAGGHNEQFF
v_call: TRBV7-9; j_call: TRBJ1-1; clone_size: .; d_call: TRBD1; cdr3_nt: TGTGCCAGCAGCTTAGTTGCGCTCAGGGGGCTGAACACTGAAGCTTTCTTT; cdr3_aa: CASSLVALRGLNTEAFF
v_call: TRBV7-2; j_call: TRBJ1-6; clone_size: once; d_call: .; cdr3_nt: TGTGCCAGCAGGTTCAGACAGGATTATAATTCACCCCTCCACTTT; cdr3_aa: CASRFRQDYNSPLHF
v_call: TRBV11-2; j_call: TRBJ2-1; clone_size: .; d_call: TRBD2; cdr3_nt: TGTGCCAGCAGCTCGGGACTAGCGGGTCGTAACAATGAGCAGTTCTTC; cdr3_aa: CASSSGLAGRNNEQFF
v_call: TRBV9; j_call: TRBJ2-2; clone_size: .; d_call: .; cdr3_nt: TGTGCCAGCAGCGTCTTCAGGGGAGATAGCACCGGGGAGCTGTTTTTT; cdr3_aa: CASSVFRGDSTGELFF
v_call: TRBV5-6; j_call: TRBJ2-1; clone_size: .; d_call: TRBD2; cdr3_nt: TGTGCCAGCAGTAACACCGTTAGCGGGAGGGGCAATGAGCAGTTCTTC; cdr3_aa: CASSNTVSGRGNEQFF
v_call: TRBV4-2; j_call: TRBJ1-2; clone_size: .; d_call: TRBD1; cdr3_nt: TGTGCCAGCAGCCAGCTCGACAGGGCGAATGGCTACACCTTC; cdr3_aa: CASSQLDRANGYTF
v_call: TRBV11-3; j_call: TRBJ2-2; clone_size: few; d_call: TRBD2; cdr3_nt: TGTGCCAGCAGCCGACTAGCGACGATTGCTTCCGGGGAGCTGTTTTTT; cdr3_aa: CASSRLATIASGELFF
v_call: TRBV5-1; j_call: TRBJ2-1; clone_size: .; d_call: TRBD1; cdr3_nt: TGCGCCAGCAGCTTGGGGACAGGGGGCTTCGATGAGCAGTTCTTC; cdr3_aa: CASSLGTGGFDEQFF
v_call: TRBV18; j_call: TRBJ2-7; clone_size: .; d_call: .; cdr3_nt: TGTGCCAGCTCACCTGGCCTCTACGAGCAGTACTTC; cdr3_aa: CASSPGLYEQYF
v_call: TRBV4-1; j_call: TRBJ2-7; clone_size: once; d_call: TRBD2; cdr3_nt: TGCGCCAGCAGCCAAGGGACTAGCGGAACAGCTTTTCCCTACGAGCAGTACTTC; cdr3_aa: CASSQGTSGTAFPYEQYF
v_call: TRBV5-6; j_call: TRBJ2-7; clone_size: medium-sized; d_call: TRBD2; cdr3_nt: TGTGCCAGCAGCTTGAATAAGGGACTAGCGGGGGACATTTACGAGCAGTACTTC; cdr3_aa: CASSLNKGLAGDIYEQYF
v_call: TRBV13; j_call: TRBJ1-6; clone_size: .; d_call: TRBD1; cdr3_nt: TGTGCCAGCAGCCTCCTACAGGGGGCGAGGTCACCCCTCCACTTT; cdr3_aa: CASSLLQGARSPLHF
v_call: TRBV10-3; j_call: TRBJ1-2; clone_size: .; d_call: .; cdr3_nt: TGTGCCATCAGTGAGTCGCGGGGAGCGAAGACCTCCAACTATGGCTACACCTTC; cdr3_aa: CAISESRGAKTSNYGYTF